Below are 24 T cell receptor beta chains sequenced from a single sample in a study of PD-L1 blockade in urothelial cancer. TCRdb keeps only in-frame clones here, not all; method: immunoSEQ multiplex PCR. The data hold 53,000 or so clones, with approximately 84% observed a single time. The source material was PBMCs, sampled around atezolizumab (anti-PD-L1) treatment. Source of these receptors: a man aged 55 to 70 with urothelial cancer.

This chain links TRBV5-1 with TRBJ2-4; 9 nucleotides line up with TRBD1. The CDR3 spans 16 residues. The junction had 7 bases not matched to a gene; V was cut back by 4 bases and J by 2 bases. The germline V gene has CDR1 SGHRS and CDR2 YFSETQ. CDR3 amino acids: CASSPEGTGSKNIQYF. The CDR3 nucleotides are TGCGCCAGCAGCCCCGAGGGGACAGGGTCCAAAAACATTCAGTACTTC.

The chain links TRBV5-8 to TRBJ2-3; D is possibly TRBD2 (5 bases). Between the trimmed V and J ends, which lost 0 bases and 1 base, there was a span of 12 bases. The CDR3 sequence is 16 residues long. CDR1 is SGHTS, CDR2 YDEGEE, per germline. CDR3: CASSLVLGGRTDTQYF. The CDR3, as DNA: TGTGCCAGCAGCTTGGTTTTAGGCGGGCGCACAGATACGCAGTATTTT.

The J gene is TRBJ2-5, the V gene TRBV5-1; D ambiguous. Germline V CDR1 and CDR2: SGHRS, YFSETQ. V was pared by 2 bases and J by 0 bases, with 5 bases between. The CDR3 contains 13 residues. CDR3 in amino acids: CASSFPNQETQYF. CDR3 DNA: TGCGCCAGCAGCTTTCCCAACCAAGAGACCCAGTACTTC.

In this sample, this clone turned up once. V is TRBV5-1 and J is TRBJ1-3, with D perhaps TRBD1 (5 bases). The V end was cut by 2 bases, the J end by 4 bases, with 10 bases between. The CDR3 length is 14 residues. Germline V gene sequence: CDR1 SGHRS, CDR2 YFSETQ. CDR3 residues: CASSLQVEGNTIYF. DNA of the CDR3: TGCGCCAGCAGCTTACAGGTGGAAGGAAACACCATATATTTT.

This sequence joins TRBV7-9 and TRBJ1-1, with 9 bases matching TRBD1. V lost 0 bases to trimming and J lost 7 bases; unmatched junction nucleotides: 12. The CDR3 spans 17 residues. CDR1 is SEHNR and CDR2 is FQNEAQ in the germline V gene (reference sequence). The CDR3 region has the DNA TGTGCCAGCAGCTTAGCGTCCGGGACAGGGATGGGGAATGAAGCTTTCTTT. This encodes CASSLASGTGMGNEAFF.

This clone was detected a few times. The rearrangement joins TRBV23-1 to TRBJ2-7; perhaps TRBD2 as D (5 bases). TRBV23-1 is assigned to the ORF class and has an uncertain function. Trimming stripped 6 bases from V and 11 bases from J, with 14 bases between. This CDR3 region has 11 residues. The CDR3: CASSGRRAKYF. The CDR3 DNA is TGCGCCAGCAGCGGCCGGCGGGCAAAGTACTTC.

The V gene is TRBV6-5, the J gene TRBJ1-3; D unresolved. Trimming removed 0 bases from V and 2 bases from J, with 8 bases in between. Germline loops: CDR1 MNHEY, CDR2 SVGAGI. The CDR3 has 15 amino acids. The CDR3 loop is CASSYSAGTGNTIYF. The DNA of the CDR3 is TGTGCCAGCAGTTACTCGGCGGGAACTGGAAACACCATATATTTT.

The chain recombines TRBV28 with TRBJ2-5; D may be TRBD2 (6 bases). Trimming pared 3 bases from V and 2 bases from J, leaving 10 bases between. CDR3 length: 14 residues. CDR1 MDHEN and CDR2 SYDVKM come from the germline V gene. The CDR3 DNA sequence: TGTGCCAGCAGTTTCGTAGCGGTACAAGAGACCCAGTACTTC. Amino acid sequence: CASSFVAVQETQYF.

This chain links TRBV4-3 with TRBJ2-2; 9 bases align to TRBD1. CDR3 length equals 16 residues. The germline CDR1 and CDR2 sequences are LGHNA and YSLEER. With 2 bases clipped from V and 7 bases from J, the junction kept 8 bases outside the gene matches. The CDR3 protein is CASSQRGQGRIGELFF. CDR3 DNA: TGCGCCAGCAGCCAACGGGGACAGGGCAGGATCGGGGAGCTGTTTTTT.

This rearrangement joins TRBV27 to TRBJ2-1; 9 nucleotides match TRBD2. Germline V CDR1 and CDR2: MNHEY, SMNVEV (reference sequence). The CDR3 is 19 amino acids. V lost 6 bases and J lost 5; bases outside the gene matches: 20. CDR3 nucleotide sequence: TGTGCCAGCAGAAAACTCCAACCAAGCGGGAGGCCCCTAAACAATGAGCAGTTCTTC. Its translation: CASRKLQPSGRPLNNEQFF.

The V gene is TRBV6-1, the J gene TRBJ2-1; no clear D. Germline-derived CDR1 and CDR2 are MNHNS and SASEGT. There are 12 residues in the CDR3. Trimming left V 6 bases short and J 10 bases short, with 13 bases between. The chain's CDR3 is CASSELSLEQFF. CDR3 coding DNA: TGTGCCAGCAGCGAGCTGTCTTTGGAGCAGTTCTTC.

The chain employs TRBV9 and TRBJ1-2, with D perhaps matching TRBD1 (5 bases). CDR1 and CDR2 (germline): SGDLS, YYNGEE. The V gene lost 0 bases and the J gene lost 0 bases, with 9 bases spanning the gap. The CDR3 has 15 residues. The CDR3 protein is CASSVDGGANYGYTF. Here the CDR3 DNA reads TGTGCCAGCAGCGTAGACGGGGGGGCTAACTATGGCTACACCTTC.

The gene calls are TRBV9 and TRBJ2-3; 7 bases line up with TRBD2. V dropped 4 bases and J dropped 2; count of bases not matched to a gene: 10. The CDR3 has 16 amino acids. Germline V gene sequence: CDR1 SGDLS, CDR2 YYNGEE. The CDR3 protein is CASSTSGTIFTDTQYF. CDR3 DNA: TGTGCCAGCAGCACCTCCGGGACTATCTTCACAGATACGCAGTATTTT.

This chain connects TRBV27 to TRBJ2-2; tentative D call: TRBD2 (7 bases). Trimming stripped 2 bases from V and 4 bases from J, with 11 bases between. CDR3 length: 15 amino acids. CDR1 is MNHEY and CDR2 is SMNVEV in the germline V gene (reference sequence). The CDR3 DNA follows: TGTGCCAGCAGTTTACGGGGGGCCCTCACCGGGGAGCTGTTTTTT. Protein: CASSLRGALTGELFF.

The genes are TRBV9 and TRBJ2-1, with 12 bases that match TRBD1. Trimming removed 6 bases from V and 10 bases from J; junction bases left unmatched: 14. The CDR3 is 16 amino acids. Germline CDR1 and CDR2: SGDLS and YYNGEE. CDR3 sequence reads: CASKPVGTGGWGEQFF. CDR3 nucleotides: TGTGCCAGCAAACCTGTGGGGACAGGGGGCTGGGGGGAGCAGTTCTTC.

The CDR3 is CASSIGQASSYEQYF. For the CDR3, the DNA is TGTGCCAGTAGTATAGGCCAGGCAAGCTCCTACGAGCAGTACTTC. The chain recombines TRBV19 with TRBJ2-7; D is undetermined. With 1 base removed from V and 0 bases from J, the gap between germline ends came to 10 bases. This CDR3 is built from 15 residues. Per germline, CDR1 LNHDA and CDR2 SQIVND (reference sequence).

The genes are TRBV7-9 and TRBJ1-2; no clear D. Trimming took off 8 bases at V and 8 bases at J, with 18 bases between the two ends. The CDR3 has 13 amino acids. CDR1 is SEHNR, CDR2 FQNEAQ, per germline (reference sequence). CDR3 bases: TGTGCCAGCGGGTCGGGAACATTGCGCGGCTACACCTTC. Translated, it gives CASGSGTLRGYTF.

CDR3 bases: TGTGCCAGCAGCGGGATGGACAAGGGAAGGGACACCATATATTTT. Its translation: CASSGMDKGRDTIYF. The chain uses TRBV9 and TRBJ1-3; maybe TRBD1 (5 bases). V lost 3 bases, J lost 8 bases, and 18 bases lay in between. The CDR3 loop spans 15 amino acids. Germline V CDR1 and CDR2: SGDLS, YYNGEE. The variable domain in full, with the rest retrieved from reference TRBV9 and TRBJ1-3, is DSGVTQTPKHLITATGQRVTLRCSPRSGDLSVYWYQQSLDQGLQFLIQYYNGEERAKGNILERFSAQQFPDLHSELNLSSLELGDSALYFCASSGMDKGRDTIYFGEGSWLTVV.

V usage is TRBV4-2 and J usage is TRBJ2-7, with D perhaps TRBD2 (6 bases). Trimming cost V 2 bases and J 0 bases, with 17 bases left between them. Germline CDR1 reads LGHNA; CDR2 reads YNFKEQ. The CDR3 is 17 residues long. The CDR3 DNA sequence: TGTGCCAGCAGCCAATCCTTAGCGGCGAAGGGCTCCTACGAGCAGTACTTC. It yields the protein CASSQSLAAKGSYEQYF.

J is TRBJ2-2 and V is TRBV5-8, with D possibly being TRBD2 (6 bases). The CDR3 contains 15 residues. Germline V CDR1 and CDR2: SGHTS, YDEGEE. Trimming removed 0 bases from V and 5 bases from J, with 11 bases in between. CDR3 coding DNA: TGTGCCAGCAGCTTGGTGGGACTTAAAACCGGGGAGCTGTTTTTT. Translation gives CASSLVGLKTGELFF. The full variable domain, rest sourced from reference TRBV5-8 and TRBJ2-2, is EAGVTQSPTHLIKTRGQQATLRCSPISGHTSVYWYQQALGLGLQFLLWYDEGEERNRGNFPPRFSGRQFPNYSSELNVNALELEDSALYLCASSLVGLKTGELFFGEGSRLTVL.

The chain couples TRBV27 to TRBJ1-5; D is ambiguous. Trimming cost V 3 bases and J 6 bases, with 12 bases left between them. This CDR3 has 14 residues. CDR1 and CDR2 from the germline V gene are MNHEY and SMNVEV (reference sequence). DNA for the CDR3: TGTGCCAGCAGTTTCCGCGGGGTGACTCAGCCCCAGCATTTT. Translating gives CASSFRGVTQPQHF.

The chain couples TRBV19 to TRBJ2-5; 15 nucleotides match TRBD2. Losses at the gene ends were 5 bases for V and 5 bases for J; bases not matched to a gene: 9. The germline CDR1 and CDR2 sequences are LNHDA and SQIVND (reference sequence). The CDR3 runs to 17 residues. CDR3 residues: CASSPGLAGGNGETQYF. DNA of the CDR3: TGTGCCAGTAGTCCGGGACTAGCGGGGGGCAATGGGGAGACCCAGTACTTC.

This chain links TRBV7-9 with TRBJ1-2; 10 bases align to TRBD1. Germline V gene sequence: CDR1 SEHNR, CDR2 FQNEAQ (reference sequence). The CDR3 is made up of 14 amino acids. V lost 5 bases, J lost 6 bases, and 6 bases stayed unmatched. The DNA for the CDR3 is TGTGCCAGCAGCCCAATGACAGGGGGCGATGGCTACACCTTC. Translating gives CASSPMTGGDGYTF. Using reference TRBV7-9 and TRBJ1-2 for the parts outside the CDR3, the full variable domain is DTGVSQNPRHKITKRGQNVTFRCDPISEHNRLYWYRQTLGQGPEFLTYFQNEAQLEKSRLLSDRFSAERPKGSFSTLEIQRTEQGDSAMYLCASSPMTGGDGYTFGSGTRLTVV.

The chain has TRBV29-1 and TRBJ2-7, with a possible D match to TRBD1 (6 bases). Germline CDR1 is SQVTM and CDR2 is ANQGSEA. The V end lost 3 bases, the J end lost 0 bases, and 9 bases lay between the germline ends. This CDR3 contains 13 residues. The CDR3 reads CSVDRGGSYEQYF. As DNA, the CDR3 is TGCAGCGTTGACAGGGGTGGCTCCTACGAGCAGTACTTC.